One and the same sample provided the 30 T cell receptor beta chains below, sequenced in a study of shared clonotypes between healthy human individuals (dated by TCRdb to about 2020). Library creation used the immunoSEQ multiplex PCR assay. TCRdb stores this immuneACCESS table with in-frame sequences only. Part of the clones is absent; in the studies checked, under half of the shortfall reflects unresolved V genes, and no reason is known for the rest. Counted in this sample were 1.5 million to 2.5 million clones; about 95% of them appeared once. Less than 1.5% of the sample belongs to the ten largest clones. CD8 naive samples were obtained by positive selection for CCR7 among CD45RO-negative cells, yielding a CD45RA+CCR7+ population from which TemRA cells were excluded. The specimen was naive CD8+ T cells sorted from blood. The cell subset or site label here, explained by the study, means: CD45RA+CCR7+. The receptors here all came from a man aged 18-30 years in good health.

With regard to this clone: Other DNA variants within this sample encode the same CDR3. The chain employs TRBV9 and TRBJ1-2, with TRBD1 identical over 7 bases. Germline CDR1 and CDR2: SGDLS and YYNGEE. This CDR3 region has 13 residues. J was trimmed by 4 bases and V by 2 bases; bases with no gene match: 2. The CDR3 is CASSVQGGYGYTF. In DNA, the CDR3 is TGTGCCAGCAGCGTGCAGGGGGGCTATGGCTACACCTTC.

The rearrangement joins TRBV4-1 to TRBJ1-1; D is ambiguous. Trimming took 4 bases from V and 0 from J, leaving 9 bases between them. Germline lookup yields CDR1 MGHRA and CDR2 YSYEKL. This CDR3 spans 14 amino acids. This CDR3 is CASSLGRLNTEAFF. In nucleotides, the CDR3 is TGCGCCAGCAGCCTAGGACGGCTGAACACTGAAGCTTTCTTT.

This chain joins TRBV5-6 and TRBJ2-2; TRBD2 might be the D (5 bases). Trimming pared 2 bases from V and 7 bases from J, leaving 9 bases between. The CDR3 consists of 13 residues. The V gene's germline CDR1 is SGHDT and CDR2 YYEEEE. DNA for the CDR3: TGTGCCAGCAGCTTTGAGGGAAGCGGGGAGCTGTTTTTT. Amino acids: CASSFEGSGELFF.

This clone was seen once. The gene calls are TRBV2 and TRBJ1-3; TRBD1 agrees at 8 bases. The CDR3 has 13 amino acids. V lost 10 bases to trimming and J lost 0 bases; unmatched junction nucleotides: 2. Germline loops: CDR1 SNHLY, CDR2 FYNNEI. This chain's CDR3 is CAKQGVSGNTIYF. The DNA for the CDR3 is TGTGCCAAACAGGGGGTCTCTGGAAACACCATATATTTT.

V is TRBV27 and J is TRBJ2-3; D is uncertain. The CDR3 extends over 17 amino acids. Trimming took 5 bases from V and 0 from J, leaving 18 bases between them. The germline CDR1 and CDR2 sequences are MNHEY and SMNVEV (reference sequence). CDR3 sequence reads: CASSPPPVVTSTDTQYF. In nucleotides, the CDR3 is TGTGCCAGCAGTCCCCCCCCAGTAGTTACTAGCACAGATACGCAGTATTTT.

This chain uses TRBV7-6 with TRBJ2-2, with TRBD1 identical over 7 bases. Germline CDR1 reads SGHVS; CDR2 reads FNYEAQ. After removal of 0 bases from V and 6 bases from J, the junction contained 4 bases not matched to a gene. The CDR3 contains 15 residues. Here the CDR3 DNA reads TGTGCCAGCAGCTTAGCCGACAGGGTGGCCGGGGAGCTGTTTTTT. Translation gives CASSLADRVAGELFF.

The chain employs TRBV9 and TRBJ2-4; unclear D gene. V was shortened by 0 bases and J by 8 bases, with 12 bases between the two germline ends. Germline lookup yields CDR1 SGDLS and CDR2 YYNGEE. The CDR3 has 14 residues. CDR3 in amino acids: CASSVDGDNDIQYF. The CDR3 bases are TGTGCCAGCAGCGTAGATGGGGATAACGACATTCAGTACTTC.

The chain links TRBV4-1 to TRBJ1-2, with no clear D. Trimming cost V 4 bases and J 0 bases, with 12 bases left between them. The CDR3 is 15 residues long. CDR1 MGHRA and CDR2 YSYEKL come from the germline V gene. The CDR3 loop reads CASSLRGSPNYGYTF. CDR3 DNA sequence: TGCGCCAGCAGCCTAAGAGGCAGTCCTAACTATGGCTACACCTTC.

This clone was observed a handful of times. The gene calls are TRBV27 and TRBJ1-6; 7 bases map to TRBD1. Germline trimming cut 8 bases from V and 6 bases from J; bases unmatched to any gene: 7. In germline, CDR1 is MNHEY, CDR2 SMNVEV (reference sequence). The CDR3 runs to 14 residues. The CDR3 protein is CASSPGQSNSPLHF. The CDR3 DNA sequence: TGTGCCAGCTCTCCGGGACAGAGTAATTCACCCCTCCACTTT.

The CDR3 nucleotides read TGTGCCAGCAGGGAGGGGGCACTGAGCTCCTACGAGCAGTACTTC. Protein: CASREGALSSYEQYF. The chain recombines TRBV7-8 with TRBJ2-7, with D maybe TRBD1 (7 bases). The CDR3 is 15 residues long. Germline loops: CDR1 SGHVS, CDR2 FQNEAQ. Deletions cut 6 bases from V and 0 bases from J, with 15 bases between.

Of note for this clone: Other DNA sequences in this sample translate to the same CDR3. The J gene is TRBJ2-2, the V gene TRBV5-6, with 9 positions matching TRBD2. J was trimmed by 3 bases and V by 2 bases; bases with no gene match: 5. Looked up from germline, CDR1 is SGHDT and CDR2 is YYEEEE. The CDR3 spans 16 residues. CDR3 sequence: CASSLGLAGYTGELFF. The CDR3, as DNA: TGTGCCAGCAGCTTAGGGCTAGCGGGATACACCGGGGAGCTGTTTTTT.

The chain uses TRBV9 and TRBJ2-7, with 7 bases aligning to TRBD2. V was pared by 7 bases and J by 0 bases, with 13 bases of the junction left unmatched. CDR1 is SGDLS and CDR2 is YYNGEE in the germline V gene. The CDR3 loop spans 16 amino acids. The CDR3 bases are TGTGCCAGCTCCCCTAGCGGTATGGGTCCCTCCTACGAGCAGTACTTC. Encoded protein: CASSPSGMGPSYEQYF.

The V and J genes are TRBV7-9 and TRBJ1-4; no reliable D call. The CDR3 contains 14 residues. Trimming left V 10 bases short and J 8 bases short, with 20 bases between. CDR1 and CDR2 from the germline V gene are SEHNR and FQNEAQ (reference sequence). CDR3 loop: CATLDRGGEEKLFF. For the CDR3, the DNA is TGTGCCACCTTGGACCGAGGCGGAGAAGAAAAACTGTTTTTT.

The V call is TRBV2, the J call TRBJ1-5; D perhaps matches TRBD1 (6 bases). V was cut by 11 bases and J by 7 bases, with 15 bases left in between. CDR3 length: 12 amino acids. The germline CDR1 and CDR2 sequences are SNHLY and FYNNEI. CDR3 sequence (DNA): TGTGCCTCCGAGGGGGGCGGACAGCCCCAGCATTTT. Translation gives CASEGGGQPQHF.

This clone has just one count. CDR3: CARSFGVGTGIFNQPQHF. In DNA form, the CDR3 reads TGTGCCAGAAGCTTTGGAGTGGGGACAGGGATCTTCAATCAGCCCCAGCATTTT. This sequence joins TRBV5-3 and TRBJ1-5, with 9 positions matching TRBD1. TRBV5-3 is annotated as an ORF whose role is uncertain. The CDR3 is made up of 18 amino acids. With V trimmed by 2 bases and J by 3 bases, 12 bases remained unmatched.

The chain uses TRBV4-3 and TRBJ2-3; D might be TRBD1 or TRBD2, each matching 5 bases. Germline lookup yields CDR1 LGHNA and CDR2 YSLEER. V shed 3 bases and J shed 6 bases, with 16 bases lying between them. This CDR3 region has 15 residues. As DNA, the CDR3 is TGCGCCAGCAGCCAGGCCGAACGGGGCCTGGATACGCAGTATTTT. Translating it yields CASSQAERGLDTQYF.

V usage is TRBV6-5 and J usage is TRBJ1-6, with TRBD1 as a possible D gene (5 bases). Trimming stripped 5 bases from V and 11 bases from J, with 7 bases between. The germline V gene has CDR1 MNHEY and CDR2 SVGAGI. The CDR3 length is 11 residues. The DNA for the CDR3 is TGTGCCAGCAGTCGACAGCCACCCCTCCACTTT. Translating it yields CASSRQPPLHF.

The genes are TRBV2 and TRBJ2-7; TRBD2 aligns across 8 bases. Trimming cost V 7 bases and J 2 bases; bases outside gene matches: 7. Germline V gene sequence: CDR1 SNHLY, CDR2 FYNNEI. The CDR3 consists of 14 residues. The CDR3 spells CASKLAGTPYEQYF. DNA for the CDR3: TGTGCCAGCAAATTAGCGGGGACACCCTACGAGCAGTACTTC.

This chain joins TRBV29-1 and TRBJ2-1; possible D gene TRBD1, 7 bases. This CDR3 spans 15 amino acids. V dropped 1 base and J dropped 2 bases, with 12 bases sitting between them. CDR1 and CDR2 (germline): SQVTM, ANQGSEA. The CDR3 loop is CSVEGQGGPYNEQFF. In nucleotides, the CDR3 is TGCAGCGTTGAAGGGCAGGGGGGCCCCTACAATGAGCAGTTCTTC.

This clone has just a few counts. This chain uses TRBV19 with TRBJ1-5, with no clear D. The CDR3 consists of 13 residues. Germline V gene data show CDR1 as LNHDA and CDR2 as SQIVND (reference sequence). Trimming stripped 5 bases from V and 6 bases from J, with 11 bases between. As DNA, the CDR3 is TGTGCCAGTAGTGCCAAGTCCATTCAGCCCCAGCATTTT. It encodes CASSAKSIQPQHF.

V and J are TRBV11-2 and TRBJ1-1; TRBD1 matches at 8 bases. The V and J ends lost 2 bases and 4 bases, in that order; junction bases with no gene match: 6. Germline V gene lookup returns CDR1 SGHAT and CDR2 FQNNGV. The CDR3 has 15 amino acids. This CDR3 reads CASSLSRGLGTEAFF. The CDR3 region has the DNA TGTGCCAGCAGCTTAAGCAGGGGGCTAGGCACTGAAGCTTTCTTT.

The CDR3 loop is CASSSAEPGEKLFF. CDR3 coding DNA: TGTGCCAGCAGCTCCGCCGAGCCTGGTGAAAAACTGTTTTTT. The chain combines TRBV7-9 with TRBJ1-4; no clear D gene. Germline values: CDR1 SEHNR, CDR2 FQNEAQ (reference sequence). The CDR3 has 14 amino acids. V lost 4 bases, J lost 7 bases, and 13 bases lay in between.

Regarding this clone: The same CDR3 can be traced to other DNA sequences in this sample. The chain carries TRBV11-2 and TRBJ2-7; unclear D gene. Trimming took 1 base from V and 3 from J, leaving 7 bases between them. The germline gives CDR1 SGHAT, CDR2 FQNNGV. This CDR3 comprises 13 residues. The CDR3 region is CASSLGSNYEQYF. The CDR3 nucleotides are TGTGCCAGCAGCTTAGGGTCCAACTACGAGCAGTACTTC.

The chain links TRBV11-2 to TRBJ2-7; 16 nucleotides line up with TRBD2. V was pared by 6 bases and J by 4 bases, with 6 bases of the junction left unmatched. The CDR3 runs to 16 residues. The V gene's germline CDR1 is SGHAT and CDR2 FQNNGV. Written as DNA, the CDR3 is TGTGCCAGCAGGGGACTAGCGGGAGGGTTCCGATACGAGCAGTACTTC. This gives the protein CASRGLAGGFRYEQYF.

Turning to this clone: Different DNA sequences within this sample yield the same CDR3. The CDR3 is CASSWTGGRSPLHF. CDR3 DNA: TGTGCCAGCAGCTGGACAGGGGGCCGTTCACCCCTCCACTTT. V usage is TRBV27 and J usage is TRBJ1-6; 11 bases agree with TRBD1. Germline-derived CDR1 and CDR2 are MNHEY and SMNVEV (reference sequence). With V trimmed by 6 bases and J by 9 bases, 4 bases remained unmatched. The CDR3 covers 14 residues.

V and J are TRBV27 and TRBJ2-7; D call uncertain. This CDR3 has 14 amino acids. Trimming removed 6 bases from V and 2 bases from J, with 14 bases in between. Looked up from germline, CDR1 is MNHEY and CDR2 is SMNVEV (reference sequence). This CDR3 reads CASRTYQFPYEQYF. CDR3 sequence (DNA): TGTGCCAGCAGGACCTACCAGTTCCCCTACGAGCAGTACTTC.

The chain combines TRBV7-9 with TRBJ2-7; perhaps TRBD2 as D (6 bases). This CDR3 is 14 amino acids long. Germline V gives CDR1 SEHNR, CDR2 FQNEAQ (reference sequence). V shed 8 bases and J shed 0 bases, with 14 bases lying between them. The CDR3 DNA reads as TGTGCCAGCGGAACCCCGGGGGTCTCCTACGAGCAGTACTTC. Its translation is CASGTPGVSYEQYF. The full variable domain, rest sourced from reference TRBV7-9 and TRBJ2-7, is DTGVSQNPRHKITKRGQNVTFRCDPISEHNRLYWYRQTLGQGPEFLTYFQNEAQLEKSRLLSDRFSAERPKGSFSTLEIQRTEQGDSAMYLCASGTPGVSYEQYFGPGTRLTVT.

The chain uses TRBV5-6 and TRBJ2-7, with TRBD2 as a possible D gene (6 bases). V dropped 4 bases and J dropped 3 bases, with 17 bases sitting between them. This CDR3 spans 15 amino acids. Germline assignment: CDR1 SGHDT and CDR2 YYEEEE. The CDR3 DNA follows: TGTGCCAGCAGCCCCGGAGGGCAGGGCCTCTACGAGCAGTACTTC. Translating it yields CASSPGGQGLYEQYF.

This rearrangement joins TRBV6-1 to TRBJ2-1, with a possible D match to TRBD2 (5 bases). CDR1 and CDR2 (germline): MNHNS, SASEGT. The CDR3 covers 15 residues. Trimming pared 2 bases from V and 8 bases from J, leaving 16 bases between. In DNA, the CDR3 is TGTGCCAGCAGTGAAAAAGGACTGGGTATGGATGAGCAGTTCTTC. Translated, it gives CASSEKGLGMDEQFF.

The chain is built from TRBV13 and TRBJ1-2; D is possibly TRBD1 (6 bases). With 5 bases removed from V and 2 bases from J, the gap between germline ends came to 9 bases. CDR3 length: 13 residues. Germline loops: CDR1 PRHDT, CDR2 FYEKMQ (reference sequence). The CDR3 loop is CASSPRGNYGYTF. The CDR3 DNA follows: TGTGCCAGCAGCCCTAGGGGGAACTATGGCTACACCTTC.